One sample yielded the 15 T cell receptor beta chains listed below, sequenced in a study of blood T cell repertoires in COVID-19. TCRdb's table, derived via immunoSEQ multiplex PCR, lists solely in-frame clones and lacks some. Of about 68,000 clones in the sample, more than 85% are singletons; the top ten hold 2.6%. What was sequenced was peripheral blood. These receptors all come from a man aged 50 to 59 with COVID-19, enrolled during active disease.

The chain uses TRBV7-2 and TRBJ2-3; 10 bases align to TRBD1. The CDR3 totals 17 residues. Germline V gives CDR1 SGHTA, CDR2 FQGNSA. After removal of 8 bases from V and 3 bases from J, the junction contained 14 bases not matched to a gene. CDR3: CASLPRPGQGGTDTQYF. The CDR3 DNA sequence: TGTGCCAGCCTACCCCGCCCCGGACAGGGGGGAACAGATACGCAGTATTTT. The full variable domain, its missing parts supplied by reference TRBV7-2 and TRBJ2-3, is GAGVSQSPSNKVTEKGKDVELRCDPISGHTALYWYRQSLGQGLEFLIYFQGNSAPDKSGLPSDRFSAERTGGSVSTLTIQRTQQEDSAVYLCASLPRPGQGGTDTQYFGPGTRLTVL.

This clone has a handful of counts. V and J are TRBV2 and TRBJ2-1, with TRBD1 identical over 7 bases. The germline gives CDR1 SNHLY, CDR2 FYNNEI. Trimming at V came to 11 bases and at J to 4 bases, leaving 8 bases not matched to a gene. The CDR3 contains 13 residues. CDR3 nucleotide sequence: TGTGCCGCAGGGGGACAGAAGTACAATGAGCAGTTCTTC. Translated, it gives CAAGGQKYNEQFF.

The J gene is TRBJ2-7, the V gene TRBV9, with D possibly being TRBD1 (6 bases). The length of the CDR3 is 14 residues. Germline V gene sequence: CDR1 SGDLS, CDR2 YYNGEE. V dropped 3 bases and J dropped 5 bases, with 15 bases sitting between them. CDR3 sequence (DNA): TGTGCCAGCAGCGCCCTTACAGGGTCGGACGAGCAGTACTTC. This encodes CASSALTGSDEQYF.

The chain joins TRBV6-5 to TRBJ2-5; D possibly corresponds to TRBD1 (7 bases). Germline values: CDR1 MNHEY, CDR2 SVGAGI. There are 15 residues in the CDR3. Trimming shortened V by 5 bases and J by 4 bases, and 17 bases separated the two germline ends. The DNA of the CDR3 is TGTGCCAGCAGTAAGCGACAGGGAGGCGGAGAGACCCAGTACTTC. The encoded protein is CASSKRQGGGETQYF.

The V and J genes are TRBV12-3 or TRBV12-4 and TRBJ1-1, with D possibly matching TRBD1 (5 bases). V gave up 4 bases and J gave up 0 bases, with 6 bases separating them. The CDR3 extends over 13 amino acids. The CDR3 DNA reads as TGTGCCAGCAGTTGGGGCCTGAACACTGAAGCTTTCTTT. Its protein is CASSWGLNTEAFF.

The chain is built from TRBV4-2 and TRBJ2-7; TRBD2 matches at 7 bases. The CDR3 covers 15 residues. In germline, CDR1 is LGHNA, CDR2 YNFKEQ. The J segment lost 0 bases and the V segment lost 4 bases, leaving 6 bases of the junction unmatched. The CDR3 sequence is CASSPGRGSSYEQYF. In nucleotides, the CDR3 is TGTGCCAGCAGCCCGGGGCGGGGGAGCTCCTACGAGCAGTACTTC.

The gene calls are TRBV6-2 or TRBV6-3 and TRBJ2-7; D is undetermined. Trimming took off 0 bases at V and 0 bases at J, with 9 bases between the two ends. This CDR3 has 15 amino acids. CDR1 is MNHEY and CDR2 is SVGEGT in the germline V gene. CDR3 DNA sequence: TGTGCCAGCAGTTACTCTTTCGACAACTCCTACGAGCAGTACTTC. It specifies CASSYSFDNSYEQYF.

This clone appeared once. CDR3 sequence reads: CASTQGSYNEQFF. In DNA form, the CDR3 reads TGTGCCAGTACCCAAGGGAGTTACAATGAGCAGTTCTTC. V usage is TRBV19 and J usage is TRBJ2-1; D possibly corresponds to TRBD2 (5 bases). V gave up 7 bases and J gave up 4 bases, with 11 bases separating them. Germline V lookup: CDR1 LNHDA, CDR2 SQIVND (reference sequence). There are 13 residues in the CDR3.

The CDR3 DNA sequence: TGCGCCAGCAGCGGAGTAGCGGGAGGGGCAGAGACCCAGTACTTC. This translates into CASSGVAGGAETQYF. The chain employs TRBV5-1 and TRBJ2-5; TRBD2 matches 11 bases. Germline V lookup: CDR1 SGHRS, CDR2 YFSETQ. V gave up 4 bases and J gave up 4 bases; unmatched junction bases: 6. This CDR3 has 15 residues.

This clone was seen just once. V and J are TRBV6-6 and TRBJ1-6, with TRBD1 matching 8 bases. This CDR3 region has 15 residues. Germline assignment: CDR1 MNHNY and CDR2 SVGAGI (reference sequence). V was clipped by 5 bases and J by 7 bases; unmatched bases: 7. The chain's CDR3 is CASSAARGQNSPLHF. The CDR3 DNA is TGTGCCAGCAGTGCAGCCAGGGGGCAGAATTCACCCCTCCACTTT.

V gene TRBV7-7 combines with J gene TRBJ2-5; 8 positions agree with TRBD1. Germline CDR1 reads SSHAT; CDR2 reads FNYEAQ (reference sequence). V lost 0 bases to trimming and J lost 4 bases; unmatched junction nucleotides: 7. The CDR3 loop spans 16 amino acids. CDR3 coding DNA: TGTGCCAGCAGCTTAGCCTCCCAGGGGGCTGGAGAGACCCAGTACTTC. Amino acids: CASSLASQGAGETQYF.

The gene calls are TRBV27 and TRBJ2-2; 11 bases fit TRBD1. CDR3 length equals 15 residues. The germline gives CDR1 MNHEY, CDR2 SMNVEV (reference sequence). V lost 3 bases and J lost 6; bases outside the gene matches: 3. CDR3 residues: CASSFRDRGSGELFF. The DNA of the CDR3 is TGTGCCAGCAGTTTTAGGGACAGGGGGTCCGGGGAGCTGTTTTTT.

The rearrangement joins TRBV6-5 to TRBJ2-4; TRBD1 might be the D (6 bases). The ends were cut back, 0 bases at V and 4 bases at J, with 10 bases in the middle. CDR1 and CDR2 from the germline V gene are MNHEY and SVGAGI. CDR3 length equals 15 residues. CDR3 in DNA: TGTGCCAGCAGTTACTCTTTTCAGGGGAAAAACATTCAGTACTTC. Encoded protein: CASSYSFQGKNIQYF.

The genes are TRBV9 and TRBJ2-1; 9 bases match TRBD2. The germline V gene encodes CDR1 SGDLS and CDR2 YYNGEE. Trimming at V came to 3 bases and at J to 6 bases, leaving 7 bases not matched to a gene. The CDR3 totals 15 residues. The chain's CDR3 is CASSERLAGTNEQFF. For the CDR3, the DNA is TGTGCCAGCAGCGAGAGGCTAGCGGGGACCAATGAGCAGTTCTTC.

The chain carries TRBV6-4 and TRBJ2-7; D possibly corresponds to TRBD2 (5 bases). The V and J ends lost 2 bases and 10 bases respectively, with 12 bases between them. The germline gives CDR1 MRHNA, CDR2 SNTAGT. The CDR3 length is 12 residues. In DNA form, the CDR3 reads TGTGCCAGCAGTGACCCGGACTCAAGTCAGTACGTC. Its protein product is CASSDPDSSQYV.